Shown below are 14 T cell receptor beta chains from a single sample sequenced in a study of blood T cell repertoires in COVID-19. Profiled with immunoSEQ multiplex PCR; TCRdb holds only in-frame clones, not every one. The sample includes 100,000 to 150,000 clones, around 81% of them seen just once. Specimen: peripheral blood. Every receptor here comes from a woman aged 45-65 years with acute or convalescent COVID-19.

This chain uses TRBV7-9 with TRBJ2-4; 10 bases line up with TRBD2. The CDR3 covers 16 residues. Germline trimming cut 5 bases from V and 3 bases from J; bases unmatched to any gene: 7. Germline assignment: CDR1 SEHNR and CDR2 FQNEAQ (reference sequence). CDR3 nucleotides: TGTGCCAGCAGCCTGCTCCTAGCGGGGGACAAAAACATTCAGTACTTC. This sequence encodes CASSLLLAGDKNIQYF.

The gene calls are TRBV11-2 and TRBJ1-5; D remains ambiguous. Deletions cut 6 bases from V and 0 bases from J, with 6 bases between. The CDR3 covers 13 residues. Germline values: CDR1 SGHAT, CDR2 FQNNGV. The CDR3 nucleotides read TGTGCCAGCAGTCCTAATAGCAATCAGCCCCAGCATTTT. Translated, it gives CASSPNSNQPQHF.

The rearrangement links TRBV7-3 to TRBJ2-5; D gene unclear. Germline CDR1 and CDR2: SGHTA and FQGTGA. This CDR3 is built from 13 residues. V was shortened by 3 bases and J by 5 bases, with 10 bases between the two germline ends. In nucleotides, the CDR3 is TGTGCCAGCAGCTTTAGAGCTTTGGAGACCCAGTACTTC. Amino acid sequence: CASSFRALETQYF.

This rearrangement joins TRBV5-1 to TRBJ1-2, with D possibly matching TRBD1 (6 bases). Between the trimmed V and J ends, which lost 0 bases and 2 bases, there was a span of 8 bases. This CDR3 spans 14 amino acids. The germline CDR1 and CDR2 sequences are SGHRS and YFSETQ. CDR3 coding DNA: TGCGCCAGCAGCTTGGAAACAGGGAACTATGGCTACACCTTC. As protein: CASSLETGNYGYTF.

The chain recombines TRBV19 with TRBJ2-3; D unresolved. This CDR3 is 13 amino acids long. Germline V gene sequence: CDR1 LNHDA, CDR2 SQIVND (reference sequence). V dropped 8 bases and J dropped 1 base, with 10 bases sitting between them. The CDR3 bases are TGTGCCAGTTTGAATCGGGGCACAGATACGCAGTATTTT. This encodes CASLNRGTDTQYF.

The V call is TRBV3-1 (or the pseudogene TRBV3-2), the J call TRBJ1-1; 8 bases agree with TRBD1. Germline-derived CDR1 and CDR2 are LGHDT and YNNKEL (reference sequence). V shed 6 bases, J shed 9 bases, and the junction held 6 bases outside the gene matches. The CDR3 sequence is 12 residues long. CDR3: CASSSDRVKAFF. The CDR3 DNA reads as TGTGCCAGCAGTTCGGACAGGGTTAAAGCTTTCTTT.

This clone was detected only a few times. V is TRBV7-2 and J is TRBJ2-7; 7 nucleotides agree with TRBD2. Germline lookup yields CDR1 SGHTA and CDR2 FQGNSA. The V and J ends lost 3 bases and 4 bases, in that order; junction bases with no gene match: 6. CDR3 size: 14 residues. CDR3 bases: TGTGCCAGCAGCTTCCAGCGGGACGGTTACGAGCAGTACTTC. Protein product: CASSFQRDGYEQYF.

This chain connects TRBV30 to TRBJ1-6; D ambiguous. Germline lookup yields CDR1 GTSNPN and CDR2 SVGIG (reference sequence). The V end lost 0 bases, the J end lost 7 bases, and 10 bases lay between the germline ends. CDR3 length: 14 residues. The CDR3 protein is CAWSVKTGNSPLHF. The CDR3 DNA follows: TGTGCCTGGAGTGTCAAGACGGGGAATTCACCCCTCCACTTT.

The rearrangement links TRBV7-9 to TRBJ2-3; a possible D gene is TRBD1 (5 bases). CDR3 length: 14 residues. CDR1 and CDR2 (germline): SEHNR, FQNEAQ (reference sequence). V was clipped by 8 bases and J by 1 base, with 13 bases between them. Here the CDR3 reads CASDLGRGTDTQYF. CDR3 bases: TGTGCCAGCGATCTAGGCAGGGGCACAGATACGCAGTATTTT.

This clone was seen more than once but under ten times. The same CDR3 can be traced to other DNA sequences in this sample. The chain couples TRBV7-9 to TRBJ1-2; the D gene is possibly TRBD1 (6 bases). The CDR3 runs 11 residues. Per germline, CDR1 SEHNR and CDR2 FQNEAQ (reference sequence). Trimming stripped 3 bases from V and 8 bases from J, with 7 bases between. The CDR3 here is CASSLGAGYTF. CDR3 sequence (DNA): TGTGCCAGCAGCTTGGGGGCCGGCTACACCTTC. The entire variable domain, with the rest obtained from reference TRBV7-9 and TRBJ1-2, is as follows: DTGVSQNPRHKITKRGQNVTFRCDPISEHNRLYWYRQTLGQGPEFLTYFQNEAQLEKSRLLSDRFSAERPKGSFSTLEIQRTEQGDSAMYLCASSLGAGYTFGSGTRLTVV.

This chain uses TRBV19 with TRBJ2-1, with D perhaps matching TRBD2 (5 bases). The length of the CDR3 is 16 residues. Per germline, CDR1 LNHDA and CDR2 SQIVND (reference sequence). Trimming pared 4 bases from V and 4 bases from J, leaving 17 bases between. The CDR3: CASSTSPQIAYNEQFF. The CDR3 DNA is TGTGCCAGTAGTACTAGCCCGCAGATAGCTTACAATGAGCAGTTCTTC.

This rearrangement joins TRBV7-3 to TRBJ2-2; TRBD1 is a possible D gene (5 bases). Germline V gives CDR1 SGHTA, CDR2 FQGTGA. This CDR3 has 16 residues. The germline V and J ends were trimmed by 1 base and 0 bases, with 9 bases remaining between them. The CDR3 bases are TGTGCCAGCAGCTTAAGGGGCGAAACGAACACCGGGGAGCTGTTTTTT. Protein product: CASSLRGETNTGELFF.

The chain uses TRBV20-1 and TRBJ2-3; D is unclear. This CDR3 has 11 residues. Trimming removed 3 bases at V and 6 bases at J, with 7 bases between. Germline V gene lookup returns CDR1 DFQATT and CDR2 SNEGSKA (reference sequence). CDR3 protein: CSASVLDTQYF. CDR3 in DNA: TGCAGTGCTAGTGTTCTGGATACGCAGTATTTT.

This chain uses TRBV6-5 with TRBJ1-6; a weak D match, TRBD1 (5 bases). The CDR3 loop spans 15 amino acids. From germline, CDR1 is MNHEY and CDR2 SVGAGI. V lost 7 bases and J lost 2, with 12 bases in between. CDR3 region: CASNGGAAYNSPLHF. CDR3 nucleotides: TGTGCCAGCAATGGCGGGGCGGCCTATAATTCACCCCTCCACTTT.